This note documents a single T cell receptor (beta chain) sequence. Its antigen is unidentified. This sample stems from a study of blood T cells in healthy people across ages. The study, taken as a whole, reports: Across the age range, TCR beta diversity per million T cells fell in a roughly linear way. Naive CD4+ cells and diversity were both higher in long-lived donors than in aged donors. TCR beta diversity was tightly associated with the proportion of naive T cells. Any conclusive comparison of naive versus antigen-experienced cells was prevented by using unsorted PBMCs.

The use of a sample-barcoded 5' primer and a J-beta primer mix characterized a second PCR of roughly 7 to 11 cycles. TCRdb ran MiXCR on the 5' RACE reads and lists one entry per CDR3 protein. Of about 700,000 distinct CDR3 sequences listed, approximately 30% are singletons. There are 14 residues in the CDR3. The V end lost 0 bases, the J end lost 7 bases, and 8 bases lay between the germline ends. CDR1 SGHDT and CDR2 YYEEEE come from the germline V gene. Sequenced sample: blood. The clonotype originates from a woman older than 75 in good health. The chain combines TRBV5-6 with TRBJ1-6; the D is unclear. CDR3 bases: TGTGCCAGCAGCTTGGACGGAAACAATTCACCCCTCCACTTT. As protein: CASSLDGNNSPLHF.